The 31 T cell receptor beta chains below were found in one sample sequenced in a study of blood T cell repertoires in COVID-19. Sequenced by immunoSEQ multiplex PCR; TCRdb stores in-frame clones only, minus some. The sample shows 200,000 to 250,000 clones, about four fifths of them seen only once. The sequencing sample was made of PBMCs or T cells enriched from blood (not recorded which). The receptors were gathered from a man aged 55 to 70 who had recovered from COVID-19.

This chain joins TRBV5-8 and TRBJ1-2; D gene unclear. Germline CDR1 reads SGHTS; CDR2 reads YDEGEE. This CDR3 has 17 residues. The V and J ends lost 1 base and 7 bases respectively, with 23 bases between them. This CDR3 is CASSLWARAAVARGYTF. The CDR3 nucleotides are TGTGCCAGCAGCTTGTGGGCCCGGGCAGCGGTGGCTCGTGGCTACACCTTC.

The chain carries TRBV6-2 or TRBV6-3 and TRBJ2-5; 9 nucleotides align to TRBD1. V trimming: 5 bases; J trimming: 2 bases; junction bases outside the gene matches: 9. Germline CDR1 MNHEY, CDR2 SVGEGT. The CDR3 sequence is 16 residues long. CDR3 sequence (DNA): TGTGCCAGCAGTAGACGGACAGGGGCGAAACAAGAGACCCAGTACTTC. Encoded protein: CASSRRTGAKQETQYF.

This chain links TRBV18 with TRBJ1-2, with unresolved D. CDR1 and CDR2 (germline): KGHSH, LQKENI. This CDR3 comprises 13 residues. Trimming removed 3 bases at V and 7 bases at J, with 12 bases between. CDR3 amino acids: CASSPASEGGYTF. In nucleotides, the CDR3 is TGTGCCAGCTCACCGGCGTCTGAGGGTGGCTACACCTTC.

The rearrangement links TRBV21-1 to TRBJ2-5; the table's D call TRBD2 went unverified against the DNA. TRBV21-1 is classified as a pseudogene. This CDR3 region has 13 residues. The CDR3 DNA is TGTGCCAGCAGCAAGGAGGGGACCATTACCCAGTACTTC. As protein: CASSKEGTITQYF.

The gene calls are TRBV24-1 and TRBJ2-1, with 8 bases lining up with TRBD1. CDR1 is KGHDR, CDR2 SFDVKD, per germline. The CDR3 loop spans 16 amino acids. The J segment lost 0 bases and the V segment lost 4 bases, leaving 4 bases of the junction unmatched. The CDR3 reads CATSDRQGSSYNEQFF. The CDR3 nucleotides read TGTGCCACCAGTGACAGACAGGGGAGCTCCTACAATGAGCAGTTCTTC.

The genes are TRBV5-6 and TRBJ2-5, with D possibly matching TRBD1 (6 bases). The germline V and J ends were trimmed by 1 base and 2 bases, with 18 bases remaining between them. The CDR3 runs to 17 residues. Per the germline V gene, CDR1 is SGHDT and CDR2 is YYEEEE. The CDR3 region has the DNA TGTGCCAGCAGCTTGTTTATCGGGAACAGGGTACAAGAGACCCAGTACTTC. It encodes CASSLFIGNRVQETQYF.

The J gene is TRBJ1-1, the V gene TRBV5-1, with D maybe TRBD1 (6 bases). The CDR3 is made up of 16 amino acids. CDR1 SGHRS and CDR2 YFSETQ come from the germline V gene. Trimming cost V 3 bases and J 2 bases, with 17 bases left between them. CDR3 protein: CASSSNFGQLNTEAFF. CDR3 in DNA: TGCGCCAGCAGCTCTAATTTTGGACAGCTAAACACTGAAGCTTTCTTT.

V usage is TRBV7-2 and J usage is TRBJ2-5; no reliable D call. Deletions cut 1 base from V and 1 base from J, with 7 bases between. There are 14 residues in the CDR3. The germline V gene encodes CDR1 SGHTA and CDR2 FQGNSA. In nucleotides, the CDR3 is TGTGCCAGCAGCTTAGGCCAGATCCAAGAGACCCAGTACTTC. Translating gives CASSLGQIQETQYF.

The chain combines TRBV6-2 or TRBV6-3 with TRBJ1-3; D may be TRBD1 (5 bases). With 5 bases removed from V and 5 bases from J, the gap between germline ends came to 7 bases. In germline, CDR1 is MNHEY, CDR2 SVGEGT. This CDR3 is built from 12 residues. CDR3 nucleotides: TGTGCCAGCAGTCCGGACAGAAACACCATATATTTT. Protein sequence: CASSPDRNTIYF.

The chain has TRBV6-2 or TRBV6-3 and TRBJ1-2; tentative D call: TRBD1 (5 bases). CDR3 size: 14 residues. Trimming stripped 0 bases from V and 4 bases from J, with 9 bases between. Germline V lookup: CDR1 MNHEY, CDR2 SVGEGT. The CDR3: CASSYSEGVYGYTF. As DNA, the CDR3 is TGTGCCAGCAGTTACTCGGAAGGGGTCTATGGCTACACCTTC.

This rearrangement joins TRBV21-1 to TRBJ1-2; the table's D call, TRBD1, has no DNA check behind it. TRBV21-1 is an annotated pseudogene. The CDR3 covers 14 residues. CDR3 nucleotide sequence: TGTGCCAGCAGCAAATGCCCGGACAGCGGTGGCTACACCTTC. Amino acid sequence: CASSKCPDSGGYTF.

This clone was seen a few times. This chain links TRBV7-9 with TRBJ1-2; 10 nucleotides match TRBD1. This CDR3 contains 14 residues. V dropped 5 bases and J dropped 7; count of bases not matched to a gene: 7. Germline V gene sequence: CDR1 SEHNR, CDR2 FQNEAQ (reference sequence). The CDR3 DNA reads TGTGCCAGCAGCCTTGGGACAGGGGAGATTGGCTACACCTTC. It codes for CASSLGTGEIGYTF.

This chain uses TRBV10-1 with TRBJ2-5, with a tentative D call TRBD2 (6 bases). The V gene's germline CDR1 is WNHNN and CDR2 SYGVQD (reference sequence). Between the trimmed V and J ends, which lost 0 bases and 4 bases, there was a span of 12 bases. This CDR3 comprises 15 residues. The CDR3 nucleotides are TGCGCCAGCAGTGAGTCTCGCGGGGTAGGAGAGACCCAGTACTTC. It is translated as CASSESRGVGETQYF.

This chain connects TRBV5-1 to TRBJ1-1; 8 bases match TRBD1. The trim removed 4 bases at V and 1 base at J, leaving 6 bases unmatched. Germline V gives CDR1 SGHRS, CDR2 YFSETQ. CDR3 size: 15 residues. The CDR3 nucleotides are TGCGCCAGCAGCACAAGACAGGGGACGAACACTGAAGCTTTCTTT. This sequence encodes CASSTRQGTNTEAFF.

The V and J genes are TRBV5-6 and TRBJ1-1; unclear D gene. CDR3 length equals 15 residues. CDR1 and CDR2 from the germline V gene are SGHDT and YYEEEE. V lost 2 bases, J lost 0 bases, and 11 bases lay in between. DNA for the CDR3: TGTGCCAGCAGCTTCTCAAGACTCTTGAACACTGAAGCTTTCTTT. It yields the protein CASSFSRLLNTEAFF.

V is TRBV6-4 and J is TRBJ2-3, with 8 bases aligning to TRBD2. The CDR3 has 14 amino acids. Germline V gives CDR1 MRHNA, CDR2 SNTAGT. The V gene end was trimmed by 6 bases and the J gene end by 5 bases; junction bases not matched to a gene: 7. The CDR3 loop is CASRRTSNGDTQYF. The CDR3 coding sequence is TGTGCCAGCAGACGGACTAGCAACGGAGATACGCAGTATTTT.

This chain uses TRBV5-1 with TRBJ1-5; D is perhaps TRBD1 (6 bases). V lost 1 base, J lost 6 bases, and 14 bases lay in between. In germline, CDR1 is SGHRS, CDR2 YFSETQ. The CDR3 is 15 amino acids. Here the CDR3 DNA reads TGCGCCAGCAGCTTGTCGGGGGGGGCCGGTCAGCCCCAGCATTTT. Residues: CASSLSGGAGQPQHF.

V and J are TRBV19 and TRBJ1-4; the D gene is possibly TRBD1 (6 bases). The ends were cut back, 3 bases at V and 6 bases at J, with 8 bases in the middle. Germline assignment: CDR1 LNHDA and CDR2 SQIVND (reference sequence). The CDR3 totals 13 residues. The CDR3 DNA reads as TGTGCCAGTAGTATGAGGACAGATGAAAAACTGTTTTTT. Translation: CASSMRTDEKLFF.

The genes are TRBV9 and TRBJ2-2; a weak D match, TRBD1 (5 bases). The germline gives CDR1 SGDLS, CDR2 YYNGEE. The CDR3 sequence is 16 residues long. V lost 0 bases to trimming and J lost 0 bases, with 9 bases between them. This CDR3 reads CASSVGAGSNTGELFF. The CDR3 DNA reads TGTGCCAGCAGCGTAGGTGCAGGGTCGAACACCGGGGAGCTGTTTTTT. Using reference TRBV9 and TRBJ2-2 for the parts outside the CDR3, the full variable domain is DSGVTQTPKHLITATGQRVTLRCSPRSGDLSVYWYQQSLDQGLQFLIQYYNGEERAKGNILERFSAQQFPDLHSELNLSSLELGDSALYFCASSVGAGSNTGELFFGEGSRLTVL.

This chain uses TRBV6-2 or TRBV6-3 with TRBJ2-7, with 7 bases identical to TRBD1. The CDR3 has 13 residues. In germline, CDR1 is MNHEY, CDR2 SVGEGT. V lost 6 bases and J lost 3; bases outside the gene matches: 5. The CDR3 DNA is TGTGCCAGCAGCCCGACAGGGAACTACGAGCAGTACTTC. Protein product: CASSPTGNYEQYF.

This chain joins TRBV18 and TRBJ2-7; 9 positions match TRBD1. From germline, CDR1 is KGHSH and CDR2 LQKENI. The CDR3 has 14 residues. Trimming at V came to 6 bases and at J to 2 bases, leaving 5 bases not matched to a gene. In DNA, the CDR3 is TGTGCCAGCTCCCCGGGACAGGGCCCCTACGAGCAGTACTTC. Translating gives CASSPGQGPYEQYF. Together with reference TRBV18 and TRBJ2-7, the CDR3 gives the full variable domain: NAGVMQNPRHLVRRRGQEARLRCSPMKGHSHVYWYRQLPEEGLKFMVYLQKENIIDESGMPKERFSAEFPKEGPSILRIQQVVRGDSAAYFCASSPGQGPYEQYFGPGTRLTVT.

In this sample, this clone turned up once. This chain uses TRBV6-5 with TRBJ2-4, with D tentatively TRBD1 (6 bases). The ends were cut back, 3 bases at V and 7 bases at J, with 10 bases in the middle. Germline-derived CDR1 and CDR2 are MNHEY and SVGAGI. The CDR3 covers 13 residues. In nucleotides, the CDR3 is TGTGCCAGCAGTTATTCTAGGGGGAACATTCAGTACTTC. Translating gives CASSYSRGNIQYF.

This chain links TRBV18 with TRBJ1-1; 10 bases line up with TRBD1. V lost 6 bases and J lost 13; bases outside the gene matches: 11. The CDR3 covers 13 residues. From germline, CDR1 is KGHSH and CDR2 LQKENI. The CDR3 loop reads CASSSTTTGGDFF. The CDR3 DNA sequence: TGTGCCAGCTCCTCTACGACGACAGGGGGCGATTTCTTT.

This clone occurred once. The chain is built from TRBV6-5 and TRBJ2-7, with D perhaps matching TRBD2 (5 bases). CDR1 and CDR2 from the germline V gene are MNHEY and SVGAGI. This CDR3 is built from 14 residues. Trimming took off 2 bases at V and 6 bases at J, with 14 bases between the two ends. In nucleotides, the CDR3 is TGTGCCAGCAGTTACGCGGCCGAAGCGGCCGAGCAGTACTTC. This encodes CASSYAAEAAEQYF.

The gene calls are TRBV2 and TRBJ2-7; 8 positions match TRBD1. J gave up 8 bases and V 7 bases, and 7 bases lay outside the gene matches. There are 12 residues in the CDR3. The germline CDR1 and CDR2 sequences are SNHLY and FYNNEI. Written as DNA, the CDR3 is TGTGCCAGCAATCCGGACAGGGTAAAGCAGTACTTC. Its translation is CASNPDRVKQYF.

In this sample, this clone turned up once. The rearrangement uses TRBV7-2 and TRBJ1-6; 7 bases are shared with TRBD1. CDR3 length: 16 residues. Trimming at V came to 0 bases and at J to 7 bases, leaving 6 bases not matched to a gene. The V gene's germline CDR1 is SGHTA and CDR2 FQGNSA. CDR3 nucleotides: TGTGCCAGCAGCTTAGCCCCGGGACAGAGAAATTCACCCCTCCACTTT. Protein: CASSLAPGQRNSPLHF.

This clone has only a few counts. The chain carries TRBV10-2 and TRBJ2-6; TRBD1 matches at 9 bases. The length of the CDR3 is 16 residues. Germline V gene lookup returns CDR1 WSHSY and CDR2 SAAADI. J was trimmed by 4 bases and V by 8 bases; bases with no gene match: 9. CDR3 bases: TGCGCCAGCGCCGGGACAGGGACCTCGGGGGCCAACGTCCTGACTTTC. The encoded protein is CASAGTGTSGANVLTF.

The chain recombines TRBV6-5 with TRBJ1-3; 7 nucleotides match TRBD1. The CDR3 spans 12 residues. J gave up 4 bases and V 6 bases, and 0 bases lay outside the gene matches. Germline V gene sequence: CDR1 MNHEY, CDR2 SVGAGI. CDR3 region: CASRTGGNTIYF. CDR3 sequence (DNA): TGTGCCAGCAGGACAGGGGGAAACACCATATATTTT.

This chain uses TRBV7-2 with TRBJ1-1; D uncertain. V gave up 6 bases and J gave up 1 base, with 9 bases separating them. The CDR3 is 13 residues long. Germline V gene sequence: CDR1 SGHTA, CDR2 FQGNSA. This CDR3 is CASRWGGNTEAFF. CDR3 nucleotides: TGTGCCAGCAGATGGGGAGGGAACACTGAAGCTTTCTTT.

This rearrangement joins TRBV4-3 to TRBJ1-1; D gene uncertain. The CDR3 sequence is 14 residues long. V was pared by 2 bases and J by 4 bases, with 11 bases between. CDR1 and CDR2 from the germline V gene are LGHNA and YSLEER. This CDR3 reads CASSQRGSGTEAFF. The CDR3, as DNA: TGCGCCAGCAGCCAACGGGGTTCTGGCACTGAAGCTTTCTTT.

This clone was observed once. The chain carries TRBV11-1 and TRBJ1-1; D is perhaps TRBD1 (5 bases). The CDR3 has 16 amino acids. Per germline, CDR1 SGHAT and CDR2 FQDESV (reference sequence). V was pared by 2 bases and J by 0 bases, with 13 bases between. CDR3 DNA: TGTGCCAGCAGCTTACATGTTAACAGGATGAACACTGAAGCTTTCTTT. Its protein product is CASSLHVNRMNTEAFF.